Shown below are 16 T cell receptor beta chains from a single sample sequenced in a study of shared clonotypes between healthy human individuals. Clones were read by immunoSEQ multiplex PCR, and TCRdb kept only the in-frame ones, dropping some. There are over 2,000,000 clones in the sample; 80% to 95% occur only once, and more than 1.5% lies in the top ten. The naive CD8 population came from CD45RO-negative cells selected for CCR7, without terminally differentiated effector memory CD45RA+ cells. The sample taken for sequencing was naive CD8+ T cells from PBMCs. Receptor source: a man between 18 and 29 years old in good health. Some clones in this sample may be carry-over from other donors' samples.

V is TRBV5-6 and J is TRBJ2-1; 8 positions match TRBD1. Trimming removed 3 bases from V and 3 bases from J; junction bases left unmatched: 5. The CDR3 has 15 residues. Germline values: CDR1 SGHDT, CDR2 YYEEEE. This CDR3 reads CASSYGTGNYNEQFF. CDR3 sequence (DNA): TGTGCCAGCAGCTACGGGACAGGCAACTACAATGAGCAGTTCTTC. Looking up the rest from reference TRBV5-6 and TRBJ2-1 gives the full variable domain: DAGVTQSPTHLIKTRGQQVTLRCSPKSGHDTVSWYQQALGQGPQFIFQYYEEEERQRGNFPDRFSGHQFPNYSSELNVNALLLGDSALYLCASSYGTGNYNEQFFGPGTRLTVL.

The genes are TRBV4-1 and TRBJ2-5; D perhaps matches TRBD2 (6 bases). CDR3 length: 14 residues. Germline assignment: CDR1 MGHRA and CDR2 YSYEKL. V shed 4 bases and J shed 5 bases, with 14 bases lying between them. Here the CDR3 reads CASSPRLDGETQYF. The CDR3 DNA sequence: TGCGCCAGCAGCCCCCGACTAGACGGGGAGACCCAGTACTTC.

A note on this clone: The sample has other DNA sequences that encode this CDR3 too. The V call is TRBV5-6, the J call TRBJ2-3; TRBD1 might be the D (6 bases). V shed 4 bases and J shed 3 bases, with 9 bases lying between them. Germline assignment: CDR1 SGHDT and CDR2 YYEEEE. The CDR3 is 13 amino acids. This CDR3 reads CASSPGVTDTQYF. The CDR3 DNA reads TGTGCCAGCAGCCCAGGGGTGACAGATACGCAGTATTTT.

Here the CDR3 reads CASSQGPSSSYNEQFF. The CDR3 DNA sequence: TGCGCCAGCAGCCAGGGACCTAGCAGCTCCTACAATGAGCAGTTCTTC. The chain carries TRBV4-3 and TRBJ2-1; either TRBD1 or TRBD2 may fit D (5 bases each). Germline V gene sequence: CDR1 LGHNA, CDR2 YSLEER. V lost 3 bases and J 0 bases, leaving 12 bases between the germline ends. This CDR3 is built from 16 residues.

The gene calls are TRBV6-1 and TRBJ2-7; tentative D call: TRBD1 (6 bases). Per germline, CDR1 MNHNS and CDR2 SASEGT. The CDR3 loop spans 15 amino acids. V shed 4 bases and J shed 2 bases, with 15 bases lying between them. CDR3 loop: CASSGVLDSPYEQYF. Here the CDR3 DNA reads TGTGCCAGCAGTGGCGTACTGGACAGCCCCTACGAGCAGTACTTC.

Only a few counts were recorded for this clone. The chain links TRBV28 to TRBJ1-1; D unresolved. CDR1 and CDR2 (germline): MDHEN, SYDVKM. The V end lost 4 bases, the J end lost 1 base, and 10 bases lay between the germline ends. CDR3 length: 14 amino acids. The CDR3 reads CASSSGRTNTEAFF. CDR3 DNA: TGTGCCAGCAGTTCGGGCAGGACGAACACTGAAGCTTTCTTT. Filled out from reference TRBV28 and TRBJ1-1, the complete variable domain reads DVKVTQSSRYLVKRTGEKVFLECVQDMDHENMFWYRQDPGLGLRLIYFSYDVKMKEKGDIPEGYSVSREKKERFSLILESASTNQTSMYLCASSSGRTNTEAFFGQGTRLTVV.

J is TRBJ2-1 and V is TRBV7-6; perhaps TRBD1 as D (5 bases). In germline, CDR1 is SGHVS, CDR2 FNYEAQ. This CDR3 is 16 amino acids long. Deletions cut 0 bases from V and 5 bases from J, with 14 bases between. Written as DNA, the CDR3 is TGTGCCAGCAGCTTAGCGGCCAGGGATTATGACAATGAGCAGTTCTTC. This translates into CASSLAARDYDNEQFF.

The chain joins TRBV5-4 to TRBJ2-1, with D possibly matching TRBD1 (5 bases). V was cut by 0 bases and J by 7 bases, with 14 bases left in between. Germline V gene lookup returns CDR1 SGHNT and CDR2 YYREEE (reference sequence). This CDR3 is built from 15 residues. This chain's CDR3 is CASSLEAGKGNEQFF. The DNA of the CDR3 is TGTGCCAGCAGCTTGGAGGCAGGGAAAGGGAATGAGCAGTTCTTC.

This sequence joins TRBV7-9 and TRBJ2-7, with D possibly being TRBD2 (5 bases). Per germline, CDR1 SEHNR and CDR2 FQNEAQ (reference sequence). The length of the CDR3 is 16 residues. V was shortened by 1 base and J by 1 base, with 14 bases between the two germline ends. The DNA of the CDR3 is TGTGCCAGCAGCTTAGGTGGGGAGATGGCATCCTACGAGCAGTACTTC. It is translated as CASSLGGEMASYEQYF.

The chain combines TRBV9 with TRBJ2-3, with D tentatively TRBD2 (6 bases). The CDR3 is made up of 12 amino acids. Germline V gene sequence: CDR1 SGDLS, CDR2 YYNGEE. V was pared by 3 bases and J by 8 bases, with 10 bases between. CDR3 loop: CASSDRGSTQYF. As DNA, the CDR3 is TGTGCCAGCAGCGACCGGGGGAGTACGCAGTATTTT. The variable domain in full, completed from reference TRBV9 and TRBJ2-3, reads DSGVTQTPKHLITATGQRVTLRCSPRSGDLSVYWYQQSLDQGLQFLIQYYNGEERAKGNILERFSAQQFPDLHSELNLSSLELGDSALYFCASSDRGSTQYFGPGTRLTVL.

The chain combines TRBV9 with TRBJ2-3; perhaps TRBD1 as D (5 bases). Germline CDR1 is SGDLS and CDR2 is YYNGEE. The V gene lost 0 bases and the J gene lost 1 base, with 9 bases spanning the gap. This CDR3 region has 15 residues. The CDR3 spells CASSVDVGGTDTQYF. The DNA for the CDR3 is TGTGCCAGCAGCGTAGATGTAGGGGGCACAGATACGCAGTATTTT.

The chain links TRBV7-9 to TRBJ2-3; 9 nucleotides align to TRBD2. J gave up 3 bases and V 4 bases, and 17 bases lay outside the gene matches. The V gene's germline CDR1 is SEHNR and CDR2 FQNEAQ (reference sequence). This CDR3 is built from 19 residues. The chain's CDR3 is CASSSPFSLAGVMTDTQYF. The DNA of the CDR3 is TGTGCCAGCAGCTCCCCCTTTTCCTTAGCGGGAGTGATGACAGATACGCAGTATTTT.

This CDR3 reads CASSLWAGHNQPQHF. Written as DNA, the CDR3 is TGTGCCAGCAGTCTGTGGGCAGGGCACAATCAGCCCCAGCATTTT. The chain joins TRBV2 to TRBJ1-5, with a possible D match to TRBD1 (5 bases). Deletions cut 5 bases from V and 3 bases from J, with 14 bases between. This CDR3 contains 15 residues. CDR1 SNHLY and CDR2 FYNNEI come from the germline V gene.

The V and J genes are TRBV19 and TRBJ1-1; D not resolved. Germline-derived CDR1 and CDR2 are LNHDA and SQIVND (reference sequence). Trimming took off 11 bases at V and 3 bases at J, with 10 bases between the two ends. The length of the CDR3 is 11 residues. CDR3 coding DNA: TGTGCCGCTGGCGGATACACTGAAGCTTTCTTT. Protein: CAAGGYTEAFF.

The chain combines TRBV29-1 with TRBJ2-1; D possibly matches TRBD1 or TRBD2 (6 bases each). The CDR3 is 13 amino acids. CDR1 is SQVTM, CDR2 ANQGSEA, per germline. The V end was cut by 7 bases, the J end by 4 bases, with 14 bases between. CDR3 protein: CSGVGGRYNEQFF. The CDR3 nucleotides are TGCAGCGGGGTGGGGGGCCGATACAATGAGCAGTTCTTC.

The chain combines TRBV9 with TRBJ2-7; 9 nucleotides align to TRBD1. Losses at the gene ends were 3 bases for V and 2 bases for J; bases not matched to a gene: 6. CDR1 SGDLS and CDR2 YYNGEE come from the germline V gene. This CDR3 is 15 amino acids long. The CDR3 nucleotides read TGTGCCAGCAGCGCTCGACAGGGGGTTCCCTACGAGCAGTACTTC. This sequence encodes CASSARQGVPYEQYF. The complete variable domain, with remaining parts taken from reference TRBV9 and TRBJ2-7, reads DSGVTQTPKHLITATGQRVTLRCSPRSGDLSVYWYQQSLDQGLQFLIQYYNGEERAKGNILERFSAQQFPDLHSELNLSSLELGDSALYFCASSARQGVPYEQYFGPGTRLTVT.